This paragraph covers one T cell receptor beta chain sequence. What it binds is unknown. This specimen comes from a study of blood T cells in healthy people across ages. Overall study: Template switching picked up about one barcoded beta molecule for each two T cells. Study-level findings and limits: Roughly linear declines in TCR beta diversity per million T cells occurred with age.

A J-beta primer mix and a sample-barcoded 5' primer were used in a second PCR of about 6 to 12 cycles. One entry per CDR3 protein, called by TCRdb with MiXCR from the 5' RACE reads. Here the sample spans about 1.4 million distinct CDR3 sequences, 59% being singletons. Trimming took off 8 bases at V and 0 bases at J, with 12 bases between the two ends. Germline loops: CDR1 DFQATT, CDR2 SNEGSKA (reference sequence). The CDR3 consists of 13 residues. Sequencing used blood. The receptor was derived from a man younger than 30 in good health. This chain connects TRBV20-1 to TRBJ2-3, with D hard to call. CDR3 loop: CSLNVVSTDTQYF. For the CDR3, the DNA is TGCAGTCTGAACGTAGTAAGCACAGATACGCAGTATTTT.